These T cell receptor beta chains were read from a single sample in a study of T cell responses to AZD1222 COVID-19 vaccine. Clones were read by immunoSEQ multiplex PCR, and TCRdb kept only the in-frame ones, dropping some. The table includes about 110,000 clones, 87% detected once. The sequencing used peripheral blood, collected on day 0 of AZD1222 vaccination. The receptors here all came from an adult in good health. Each CDR3 is given with its conserved first and last residue. Part of the rows lack a size; the others show once, few, many or a class for expanded clones.

j_call: TRBJ2-1; v_call: TRBV12-3/TRBV12-4; clone_size: .; cdr3_aa: CASGESHNEQFF
j_call: TRBJ2-7; v_call: TRBV4-1; clone_size: .; cdr3_aa: CASSHYKTGAYEQYF
j_call: TRBJ1-1; v_call: TRBV3-1/TRBV3-2; clone_size: .; cdr3_aa: CASTISGPGETEAFF
j_call: TRBJ2-3; v_call: TRBV6-4; clone_size: .; cdr3_aa: CASSLAGGGTDTQYF
j_call: TRBJ1-5; v_call: TRBV6-5; clone_size: .; cdr3_aa: CASQRTASNQPQHF
j_call: TRBJ1-5; v_call: TRBV2; clone_size: .; cdr3_aa: CASSELYQPQHF
j_call: TRBJ1-3; v_call: TRBV5-1; clone_size: .; cdr3_aa: CASSLDLWGPSSGNTIYF
j_call: TRBJ2-7; v_call: TRBV6-2/TRBV6-3; clone_size: few; cdr3_aa: CASSYSIGSVGYYEQYF
j_call: TRBJ2-7; v_call: TRBV27; clone_size: .; cdr3_aa: CASSLSGSRGPNYEQYF
j_call: TRBJ1-2; v_call: TRBV29-1; clone_size: .; cdr3_aa: CSVDGGGTYTF